The following is a T cell receptor beta chain sequence with its context. Its cognate antigen is unknown. Reverse transcribed after extraction, RNA yielded cDNA as the sequencing template. The table came from immunoSEQ multiplex PCR; TCRdb's copy has only in-frame clones and leaves some out. Of around 140,000 clones in the sample, over 70% were seen once. Trimming shortened V by 5 bases and J by 1 base, and 14 bases separated the two germline ends. In germline, CDR1 is SGHAT, CDR2 FQNNGV. CDR3 size: 15 residues. These data come from a study of CD8+ T cells in alopecia areata. It was from alopecia areata patients that lesional scalp punch biopsies and peripheral blood were collected. Study-wide results and caveats: Mice showed clearer TCR sharing than patients did, a gap that was possibly HLA-related.

Material: CD8+ T cells sorted from blood, obtained at week 0. The rearrangement uses TRBV11-2 and TRBJ1-2, with D possibly TRBD1 on 5 matching bases. This clonotype originated in a human donor with alopecia areata. The CDR3 sequence: CASSPRDRINYGYTF. CDR3 nucleotides: TGTGCCAGCAGCCCCCGGGACCGAATTAACTATGGCTACACCTTC. The full variable domain, its missing parts supplied by reference TRBV11-2 and TRBJ1-2, is EAGVAQSPRYKIIEKRQSVAFWCNPISGHATLYWYQQILGQGPKLLIQFQNNGVVDDSQLPKDRFSAERLKGVDSTLKIQPAKLEDSAVYLCASSPRDRINYGYTFGSGTRLTVV.